These T cell receptor beta chains were read from a single sample in a study of T cell repertoires in cytomegalovirus infection. TCRdb used MiXCR to reprocess the reads, holding one entry per CDR3 protein. The repertoire holds hundreds of thousands of distinct CDR3 sequences, roughly 9.3% seen once, with around 2.6% in the top ten. Input material: PBMCs. The receptors were gathered from a human donor in good health (CMV status not recorded). Some clones in this sample may be carry-over from other donors' samples. Each CDR3 is given with its conserved first and last residue. Fields, in order: V gene, D gene, J gene, clone size, CDR3 DNA, CDR3 protein. D genes are given only for firm matches. The listing skips clone size in some rows; elsewhere it reads once, few, many or a size class.

V: TRBV20-1; D: NA; J: TRBJ1-5; size: many; DNA: TGCAGTGCGGCCGGGACGGCGGGTAATCAGCCCCAGCATTTT; CDR3: CSAAGTAGNQPQHF
V: TRBV6-2/TRBV6-3; D: NA; J: TRBJ1-2; size: many; DNA: TGTGCCAGCAGTGAGACACTCGACTATGGCTACACCTTC; CDR3: CASSETLDYGYTF
V: TRBV20-1; D: TRBD2; J: TRBJ2-7; size: many; DNA: TGCAGTGCTTTAAGCGGGGTCCTTGCCTACGAGCAGTACTTC; CDR3: CSALSGVLAYEQYF
V: TRBV29-1; D: NA; J: TRBJ2-7; size: NA; DNA: TGCAGCGTTGGACAGAACTACGAGCAGTACTTC; CDR3: CSVGQNYEQYF
V: TRBV7-2; D: NA; J: TRBJ1-1; size: many; DNA: TGTGCCAGCAGCGCACAGGGAAGAGGAAACACTGAAGCTTTCTTT; CDR3: CASSAQGRGNTEAFF
V: TRBV28; D: NA; J: TRBJ2-1; size: many; DNA: TGTGCCAGCAGTTTTTTGGGGGGGCCGTACAATGAGCAGTTCTTC; CDR3: CASSFLGGPYNEQFF
V: TRBV12-3/TRBV12-4; D: NA; J: TRBJ1-4; size: few; DNA: TGTGCCAGCAGTTTCGTGACAGGAGGGGATGAAAAACTGTTTTTT; CDR3: CASSFVTGGDEKLFF
V: TRBV7-9; D: NA; J: TRBJ2-4; size: many; DNA: TGTGCCAGCAGCCCCAGTCCGACAGCCAGGGACATTCAGTACTTC; CDR3: CASSPSPTARDIQYF
V: TRBV7-9; D: NA; J: TRBJ1-1; size: many; DNA: TGTGCCAGCAGCTTTTGGTCGGAAGGCACTGAAGCTTTCTTT; CDR3: CASSFWSEGTEAFF
V: TRBV7-9; D: NA; J: TRBJ1-6; size: many; DNA: TGTGCCAGCAGCAGAAGGGAAGACAGAAGCTCCTATAATTCACCCCTCCACTTT; CDR3: CASSRREDRSSYNSPLHF
V: TRBV20-1; D: TRBD2; J: TRBJ2-5; size: NA; DNA: TGCAGTGCTCATCTAGCGGGGGGCCAAGAGACCCAGTACTTC; CDR3: CSAHLAGGQETQYF
V: TRBV6-6; D: NA; J: TRBJ1-6; size: many; DNA: TGTGCCAGCAGTTACTCGACCGTTTGGGAATCTACGAATTCACCCCTCCACTTT; CDR3: CASSYSTVWESTNSPLHF
V: TRBV20-1; D: TRBD1; J: TRBJ1-1; size: many; DNA: TGCAGTGCTAGAATAGCAGGGGGCTTCATGAACACTGAAGCTTTCTTT; CDR3: CSARIAGGFMNTEAFF
V: TRBV28; D: NA; J: TRBJ2-1; size: many; DNA: TGTGCCAGCAGTCCCGAGCGCCGGCGGCATCCCAACTACAATGAGCAGTTCTTC; CDR3: CASSPERRRHPNYNEQFF
V: TRBV2; D: TRBD1; J: TRBJ2-2; size: many; DNA: TGTGCCAGCAAGGGATTCGGGACAGGGCATCTGTACGCGAACACCGGGGAGCTGTTTTTT; CDR3: CASKGFGTGHLYANTGELFF
V: TRBV20-1; D: TRBD2; J: TRBJ2-3; size: NA; DNA: TGCAGTGCTAGAGATCCCCTTGCTAGCGGGGGGCCTAGCACAGATACGCAGTATTTT; CDR3: CSARDPLASGGPSTDTQYF
V: TRBV20-1; D: TRBD1; J: TRBJ1-1; size: few; DNA: TGCAGTGCTACGGACAGGGGCCCTGAAGCTTTCTTT; CDR3: CSATDRGPEAFF
V: TRBV19; D: TRBD1; J: TRBJ2-7; size: many; DNA: TGTGCCAGTAGTAGCGGGACAGGGTCCTACGAGCAGTACTTC; CDR3: CASSSGTGSYEQYF
V: TRBV2; D: TRBD1; J: TRBJ1-6; size: many; DNA: TGTGCCAGCAGGGCCGGGACAGTTAATTCACCCCTCCACTTT; CDR3: CASRAGTVNSPLHF
V: TRBV5-1; D: NA; J: TRBJ2-5; size: many; DNA: TGCGCCAGCAGAGTCCCGACAGGGAGGGGAGAGACCCAGTACTTC; CDR3: CASRVPTGRGETQYF
V: TRBV19; D: TRBD1; J: TRBJ2-1; size: many; DNA: TGTGCCAGTAGTATAGAACGGACAGGGGTCAATGAGCAGTTCTTC; CDR3: CASSIERTGVNEQFF
V: TRBV5-6; D: NA; J: TRBJ2-1; size: few; DNA: TGTGCCAGCAGCGGCCGGGACTCCCGAAGCGATGAGCAGTTCTTC; CDR3: CASSGRDSRSDEQFF
V: TRBV25-1; D: NA; J: TRBJ1-1; size: NA; DNA: TGTGCCAGCAGTGGGGGGGTCCCATTTATGGCTTTCTTT; CDR3: CASSGGVPFMAFF
V: TRBV14; D: NA; J: TRBJ1-1; size: NA; DNA: TGTGCCAGCAGCCACGGACAGCTAGAGTCTGAAGCTTTCTTT; CDR3: CASSHGQLESEAFF
V: TRBV7-2; D: NA; J: TRBJ1-5; size: many; DNA: TGTGCCAGCAGCTTAGTTGGGGGGGGACAGCCCCAGCATTTT; CDR3: CASSLVGGGQPQHF
V: TRBV20-1; D: NA; J: TRBJ2-7; size: few; DNA: TGCAGTGCTTCTGACGGTCCTGCGGACGAGCAGTACTTC; CDR3: CSASDGPADEQYF
V: TRBV29-1; D: NA; J: TRBJ1-5; size: NA; DNA: TGCAGCGTTGGCGAGGGGAGTCAGCCCCAGCATTTT; CDR3: CSVGEGSQPQHF
V: TRBV27; D: TRBD2; J: TRBJ2-7; size: many; DNA: TGTGCCAGCAGTCCCCGGGGGCTAGCGGGGGCCTACGAGCAGTACTTC; CDR3: CASSPRGLAGAYEQYF
V: TRBV12-3/TRBV12-4; D: NA; J: TRBJ1-5; size: few; DNA: TGTGCCAGCGGAGACCTATATAGCAATCAGCCCCAGCATTTT; CDR3: CASGDLYSNQPQHF
V: TRBV5-6; D: NA; J: TRBJ1-5; size: many; DNA: TGTGCCAGCAGCTTAGGACAGTACAATCAGCCCCAGCATTTT; CDR3: CASSLGQYNQPQHF
V: TRBV7-9; D: TRBD2; J: TRBJ2-2; size: many; DNA: TGTGCCAGCAGCGAGACGAACCTCGTTTTGGCGGGGGGGAACACCGGGGAGCTGTTTTTT; CDR3: CASSETNLVLAGGNTGELFF
V: TRBV5-6; D: TRBD1; J: TRBJ2-7; size: NA; DNA: TGTGCCAGCAGCTTCGGGACAGGGGACTACGAGCAGTACTTC; CDR3: CASSFGTGDYEQYF
V: TRBV7-2; D: TRBD2; J: TRBJ2-1; size: many; DNA: TGTGCCAGCAGTGCGAAGCGGGGGCACTACAATGAGCAGTTCTTC; CDR3: CASSAKRGHYNEQFF
V: TRBV28; D: NA; J: TRBJ1-2; size: many; DNA: TGTGCCAGCACCCCTGGGACGGCGAACTATGGCTACACCTTC; CDR3: CASTPGTANYGYTF